A selection of T cell receptor beta chains follows, all from one sample in a study of shared clonotypes between healthy human individuals. Generated by immunoSEQ multiplex PCR, the TCRdb table keeps only in-frame clones and is missing some. The sample records 2.3 million or so clones, over 90% being singletons. Source material: naive CD4+ T cells from PBMCs. The receptors shown here come from a man aged 18 to 30 in good health. Some clones in this sample may be carry-over from other donors' samples. Both conserved end residues are part of each CDR3. Fields, in order: V gene, J gene, D gene, clone size, CDR3 DNA, CDR3 protein. D genes are given only for firm matches. Clone size is not always given. Where it is, it says once, few, many or a class for expanded clones.

v_gene: TRBV6-6
j_gene: TRBJ1-1
d_gene: TRBD1
abundance: -
CDR3nt: TGTGCCAGCAGGCCAGACAGGGCTTGGACTGAAGCTTTCTTT
CDR3aa: CASRPDRAWTEAFF

v_gene: TRBV7-3
j_gene: TRBJ2-1
d_gene: -
abundance: -
CDR3nt: TGTGCCAGCAGCAAGGGACAATACAATGAGCAGTTCTTC
CDR3aa: CASSKGQYNEQFF

v_gene: TRBV18
j_gene: TRBJ2-5
d_gene: -
abundance: -
CDR3nt: TGTGCCAGCTCACCACCAAAGGGTTCCGGCCAGTACTTC
CDR3aa: CASSPPKGSGQYF

v_gene: TRBV5-1
j_gene: TRBJ2-1
d_gene: -
abundance: -
CDR3nt: TGCGCCAGCAGCTTGGCGGCAAATCCTGCGGTGCAGTTCTTC
CDR3aa: CASSLAANPAVQFF

v_gene: TRBV19
j_gene: TRBJ2-7
d_gene: -
abundance: -
CDR3nt: TGTGCCAGTAGTATAGATATTAGCCAGGCGGTCTACGAGCAGTACTTC
CDR3aa: CASSIDISQAVYEQYF

v_gene: TRBV15
j_gene: TRBJ2-1
d_gene: -
abundance: -
CDR3nt: TGTGCCACCAGCAGACCGTTCCCGCGGCAATCCAATGAGCAGTTCTTC
CDR3aa: CATSRPFPRQSNEQFF

v_gene: TRBV27
j_gene: TRBJ2-7
d_gene: TRBD2
abundance: -
CDR3nt: TGTGCCAGCAGTCCGACCCGCCGGACTAGCGGGAGTCTCTACGAGCAGTACTTC
CDR3aa: CASSPTRRTSGSLYEQYF

v_gene: TRBV5-1
j_gene: TRBJ2-3
d_gene: -
abundance: -
CDR3nt: TGCGCCAGCAGCCCACCTACGTCGGCAGATACGCAGTATTTT
CDR3aa: CASSPPTSADTQYF

v_gene: TRBV30
j_gene: TRBJ2-7
d_gene: -
abundance: -
CDR3nt: TGTGCCTGGACGCTCAGGGGCAGGGTATCGAGCGAGCAGTACTTC
CDR3aa: CAWTLRGRVSSEQYF

v_gene: TRBV10-3
j_gene: TRBJ2-5
d_gene: -
abundance: -
CDR3nt: TGTGCCGCCCGGTCCCGGGACCAAGAGACCCAGTACTTC
CDR3aa: CAARSRDQETQYF

v_gene: TRBV6-6
j_gene: TRBJ2-1
d_gene: -
abundance: -
CDR3nt: TGTGCCAGCAGACGGGATGACTACAATGAGCAGTTCTTC
CDR3aa: CASRRDDYNEQFF

v_gene: TRBV6-1
j_gene: TRBJ2-5
d_gene: -
abundance: -
CDR3nt: TGTGCCAGCAGTGCCACCGGGAAACCCGAGACCCAGTACTTC
CDR3aa: CASSATGKPETQYF

v_gene: TRBV11-3
j_gene: TRBJ2-7
d_gene: TRBD1
abundance: few
CDR3nt: TGTGCCAGCAGCTTAGATAGGGACAGGGTCTACGAGCAGTACTTC
CDR3aa: CASSLDRDRVYEQYF

v_gene: TRBV11-3
j_gene: TRBJ2-2
d_gene: -
abundance: -
CDR3nt: TGTGCCAGCAGCATACAGGGCACCGGGGAGCTGTTTTTT
CDR3aa: CASSIQGTGELFF

v_gene: TRBV7-3
j_gene: TRBJ2-3
d_gene: -
abundance: -
CDR3nt: TGTGCCAGCAGCTTATATGACGGCCGCACAGATACGCAGTATTTT
CDR3aa: CASSLYDGRTDTQYF

v_gene: TRBV28
j_gene: TRBJ2-7
d_gene: TRBD2
abundance: -
CDR3nt: TGTGCCACCGGAGGGACTAGCGGGAGGGCCTGGTCCTACGAGCAGTACTTC
CDR3aa: CATGGTSGRAWSYEQYF

v_gene: TRBV7-9
j_gene: TRBJ2-7
d_gene: -
abundance: -
CDR3nt: TGTGCCAGCAGCTTAGGACACGGCGTTGTCGAGCAGTACTTC
CDR3aa: CASSLGHGVVEQYF

v_gene: TRBV7-9
j_gene: TRBJ2-7
d_gene: -
abundance: -
CDR3nt: TGTGCCAGCAGCTTGGGAAGTACACTCAGTCCCTACGAGCAGTACTTC
CDR3aa: CASSLGSTLSPYEQYF

v_gene: TRBV2
j_gene: TRBJ2-5
d_gene: -
abundance: -
CDR3nt: TGTGCCAGCGGAGGTGGGGGGACAGACCAAGAGACCCAGTACTTC
CDR3aa: CASGGGGTDQETQYF

v_gene: TRBV29-1
j_gene: TRBJ1-1
d_gene: -
abundance: -
CDR3nt: TGCAGCGGGGGGGACACGTTGAACACTGAAGCTTTCTTT
CDR3aa: CSGGDTLNTEAFF

v_gene: TRBV10-2
j_gene: TRBJ2-4
d_gene: -
abundance: -
CDR3nt: TGCGCCAGCAGTGACCCGGGAGCCAAAAACATTCAGTACTTC
CDR3aa: CASSDPGAKNIQYF

v_gene: TRBV28
j_gene: TRBJ2-7
d_gene: TRBD2
abundance: -
CDR3nt: TGTGCCAGCAGTTTATCGGGCGGGAGCTTCTACGAGCAGTACTTC
CDR3aa: CASSLSGGSFYEQYF

v_gene: TRBV7-9
j_gene: TRBJ1-3
d_gene: -
abundance: -
CDR3nt: TGTGCCAGCAGCCCCGGACAAACCTCTGGAAACACCATATATTTT
CDR3aa: CASSPGQTSGNTIYF